Detailed here is one T cell receptor (beta chain). Its cognate antigen is unknown. Clones were sequenced by immunoSEQ multiplex PCR, and TCRdb holds only the in-frame ones, with some missing. The profile shows tens of thousands of clones, 83% of them singletons. CDR1 is LNHDA and CDR2 is SQIVND in the germline V gene (reference sequence). Trimming at V came to 7 bases and at J to 2 bases, leaving 9 bases not matched to a gene. The CDR3 spans 15 residues. The sample belongs to a study of a mutant IDH1 vaccine in newly diagnosed glioma. At the level of the study: Antecedent treatment encompassed radiotherapy, temozolomide, or their combination; the majority received both. Study-wide results and caveats: Detectable vaccine-induced immune responses arose in around 93% of patients.

The time point here: baseline, week 1 (first vaccination visit). The treatment here: pre-vaccination baseline after standard-of-care therapy. The V and J genes are TRBV19 and TRBJ1-2; 8 positions agree with TRBD1. Sequenced here: PBMCs, sampled from a glioma patient treated with radiotherapy, temozolomide or both. The sequence was collected from a woman aged 45-65 years with glioma. The CDR3 DNA is TGTGCCAGTAAGGGAACAGGGGGGGCCAACTATGGCTACACCTTC. Amino acids: CASKGTGGANYGYTF.